The 5 T cell receptor beta chains given below trace back to one sample, sequenced in a study of blood T cell repertoires in COVID-19. Assay used: immunoSEQ multiplex PCR; TCRdb lists only in-frame clones, some missing. This sample has hundreds of thousands of clones, with roughly 91% found just once. The material sequenced was peripheral blood. These receptors were collected from a man aged 35 to 55 with acute or convalescent COVID-19.

In its sample, this clone was seen a few times. V and J are TRBV11-1 and TRBJ1-6, with D possibly being TRBD1 (5 bases). This CDR3 contains 14 residues. Germline lookup yields CDR1 SGHAT and CDR2 FQDESV (reference sequence). V gave up 4 bases and J gave up 5 bases, with 9 bases separating them. In DNA form, the CDR3 reads TGTGCCAGCAGCTGGAGGGGCAATAATTCACCCCTCCACTTT. This codes for CASSWRGNNSPLHF.

The chain uses TRBV7-9 and TRBJ1-3; D ambiguous. The V gene's germline CDR1 is SEHNR and CDR2 FQNEAQ (reference sequence). CDR3 size: 13 residues. V lost 0 bases, J lost 8 bases, and 8 bases lay in between. Here the CDR3 DNA reads TGTGCCAGCAGCTTAGCAACGGTTTACACCATATATTTT. Amino acid sequence: CASSLATVYTIYF.

This chain uses TRBV7-9 with TRBJ2-7, with TRBD2 as a possible D gene (5 bases). Per the germline V gene, CDR1 is SEHNR and CDR2 is FQNEAQ (reference sequence). V was clipped by 4 bases and J by 3 bases, with 13 bases between them. CDR3 length: 14 residues. CDR3 in DNA: TGTGCCAGCAGCTCATCAGGACTGATCTACGAGCAGTACTTC. Translation gives CASSSSGLIYEQYF.

V and J are TRBV2 and TRBJ1-5; 7 positions match TRBD1. The CDR3 totals 14 residues. Looked up from germline, CDR1 is SNHLY and CDR2 is FYNNEI. The trim removed 4 bases at V and 4 bases at J, leaving 4 bases unmatched. The CDR3 DNA follows: TGTGCCAGCAGTGCAAACAGGGGTAATCAGCCCCAGCATTTT. Translating it yields CASSANRGNQPQHF.

The chain has TRBV11-3 and TRBJ2-1; the match to TRBD2 covers 10 bases. The germline CDR1 and CDR2 sequences are SGHNT and YENEEA. V lost 5 bases, J lost 8 bases, and 6 bases stayed unmatched. This CDR3 comprises 14 residues. The CDR3 DNA follows: TGTGCCAGCAGCGCTAGCGGGGGAGGGGATGAGCAGTTCTTC. As protein: CASSASGGGDEQFF.